This T cell receptor beta chain came from a study of CD8 T cells in Susac syndrome (dated by TCRdb to between 2018 and 2021). Looking at the study overall: The study used repertoire sequencing to test whether antigen drove CD8+ T cell activation and differentiation in Susac syndrome. CD8+ T cell repertoire clonality was compared between some 12 healthy donors, approximately 14 Susac syndrome patients and 15 multiple sclerosis patients. What the research found in general, with its limitations: The TCR sequencing and HLA analysis was acknowledged to have included a relatively small number of individuals.

RNA was extracted using the RNeasy kit, and roughly 0.5 to 1 microgram was reverse transcribed with random hexamers. TCR beta CDR3 regions were amplified with the immunoSEQ multiplex PCR assay covering 54 Vbeta and 13 Jbeta segments. Bias from PCR amplification was corrected by using a synthetic template baseline for primer optimization and for computational correction. In the original analysis: Reads were annotated to V, D and J genes per IMGT and analyzed with immunoSEQ Analyzer, keeping only productive sequences. Clonality was calculated as one minus the Shannon entropy normalized by log2 of the number of productive unique sequences. Public and private clones were assessed among the 100 most prevalent clones of each patient and control. Clones were defined as Susac-specific when absent from the healthy and MS cohorts, from approximately 1,100 published viral clones and from other ImmuneACCESS disease sequences. TCRdb trimmed the raw reads at Q25, called clones with MiXCR and kept productive beta chains. Each entry merges the rows of one CDR3 protein and shows their most common DNA and genes. These V and J calls are TCRdb output, not the study's own analysis. The sample table holds just over 150,000 distinct CDR3 sequences, of which 90% to 95% were seen once. In total, the top ten clones hold 0.21% of the sample.

Peripheral blood CD8+ and CD4+ T cells from healthy donors, Susac syndrome patients and multiple sclerosis patients were profiled using high-throughput TCR beta sequencing. The multiple sclerosis controls were treatment-naive patients whose relapsing-remitting disease, either stable or active, fulfilled the revised McDonald criteria. CD8+ TEMRA cells were enriched by FACS, while bulk CD8+ and CD4+ T cells were purified by magnetic negative isolation. Blood was drawn into EDTA tubes, processed within 24 hours, and PBMCs were isolated by density gradient centrifugation. PBMCs intended for TCR sequencing were cryopreserved in liquid nitrogen and thawed later in a water bath at 37 degrees C. The sorted or isolated CD4+, CD8+ and CD8+ TEMRA cells had a purity of 90% or higher. Of note for this clonotype: It has no known antigen specificity. Base quality data are lacking; no much larger clone is found one base away.

V drops 2 bases and J drops 1 base, leaving 21 bases in between. Its CDR3 holds 18 amino acids, cysteine through phenylalanine. Only CDR3 DNA remains: 54 bases, in frame from the first base. Sequences SGDLS (CDR1) and YYNGEE (CDR2) are obtained from the germline V gene. The sequence links TRBV9 to TRBJ2-5; the D region may be TRBD1 or TRBD2, each matching 6 bases equally. What was sequenced was CD8+ T cells from PBMCs. The sequence came from a human donor with multiple sclerosis. The CDR3 loop reads CASSVRPRGGEVQETQYF. The nucleotides read TGTGCCAGCAGCGTCCGACCCAGGGGTGGGGAGGTCCAAGAGACCCAGTACTTC.